This TCR beta chain stems from a study of Graves' ophthalmopathy and Graves' hyperthyroidism. Germline V gives CDR1 DFQATT, CDR2 SNEGSKA (reference sequence). This CDR3 contains 13 residues. The V end was cut by 6 bases, the J end by 6 bases, with 15 bases between. For repertoire sequencing, the TCR beta CDR3 regions were amplified from RNA transcripts. HTBI-primed RT-PCR formed the first round, and a multiplex PCR formed the second. One entry per CDR3 protein results from TCRdb running MiXCR on the multiplex PCR reads. The table lists some 240,000 distinct CDR3 sequences, less than 55% of them singletons.

The rearrangement uses TRBV20-1 and TRBJ1-5, with D perhaps matching TRBD1 (5 bases). This sequence was found in an adult man with Graves' ophthalmopathy. Input material: peripheral blood. CDR3 coding DNA: TGCAGTGCCCGGGGGTCCCAGGGTCAGCCCCAGCATTTT. Its protein product is CSARGSQGQPQHF.